This T cell receptor (beta chain) originates from a study of cytomegalovirus exposure and HLA in healthy donors. Study-wide points: The study reported that TCR beta sequences accurately predicted HLA-A and HLA-B alleles in most subjects. Trimming of TCR beta V- and J-genes showed a link, identified in a later analysis, to a missense DCLRE1C variant. Roughly uniform sequencing depth across donors was assumed, possibly incorrectly. TRBV6-2, TRBV6-3 and some other V segments were excluded as indistinguishable.

The CDR3 totals 14 residues. The V gene end was trimmed by 4 bases and the J gene end by 7 bases; junction bases not matched to a gene: 9. Germline V gene lookup returns CDR1 KGHSH and CDR2 LQKENI. A word on this clone: The antigen remains undetermined.

Researchers ran the PCR with 60 Vbeta and 13 Jbeta primers. Libraries were prepared by immunoSEQ multiplex PCR; TCRdb keeps only in-frame clonotypes and omits some of them. In total, the table holds around 71,000 clones. The gene calls are TRBV18 and TRBJ2-7; 8 bases match TRBD2. Sequenced material: PBMCs. This receptor was taken from a woman aged 25-40 years in good health and CMV-seronegative. DNA for the CDR3: TGTGCCAGCTCACAGGGACTAGAGTTCACGGAGCAGTACTTC. Its protein is CASSQGLEFTEQYF.